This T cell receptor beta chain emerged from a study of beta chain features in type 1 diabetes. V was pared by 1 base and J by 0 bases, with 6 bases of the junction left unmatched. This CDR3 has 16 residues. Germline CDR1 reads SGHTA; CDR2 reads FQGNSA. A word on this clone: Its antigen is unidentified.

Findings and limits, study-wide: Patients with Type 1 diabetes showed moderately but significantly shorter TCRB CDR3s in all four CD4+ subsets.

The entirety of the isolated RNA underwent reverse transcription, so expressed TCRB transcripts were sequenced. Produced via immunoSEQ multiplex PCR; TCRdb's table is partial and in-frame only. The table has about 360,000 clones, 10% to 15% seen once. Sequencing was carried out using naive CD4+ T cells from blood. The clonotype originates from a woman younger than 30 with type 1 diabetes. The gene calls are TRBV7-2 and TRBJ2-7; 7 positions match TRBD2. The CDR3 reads CASSLESGVSSYEQYF. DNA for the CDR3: TGTGCCAGCAGCTTAGAGAGCGGGGTTTCCTCCTACGAGCAGTACTTC.